These T cell receptor beta chains were read from a single sample in a study of T cells in Graves' hyperthyroidism and ophthalmopathy. TCRdb recomputed calls from the multiplex PCR reads with MiXCR, one row per CDR3 protein. The table has 300,000 or so distinct CDR3 sequences, around 16% seen once; the top ten hold roughly a third. The sample consisted of blood. The source is a man aged 30 to 45 with Graves' hyperthyroidism. CDR3s include the opening cysteine and the closing phenylalanine or tryptophan. The order of the fields is J gene, V gene, clone size, D gene, CDR3 DNA, CDR3 protein. A D gene is named only where the DNA matches it firmly. Size is stated for part of the rows, as once, few or many counts, or as a class when the clone is expanded.

>TRBJ2-1|TRBV10-1|many|TRBD2
TGCGCCAGCAGTTATTCTAGCGGACCGCCTTCCTACAATGAGCAGTTCTTC
CASSYSSGPPSYNEQFF
>TRBJ1-2|TRBV5-5|many|NA
TGTGCCAGCAGCTGGGGAACTGGGAACTATGGCTACACCTTC
CASSWGTGNYGYTF
>TRBJ2-3|TRBV20-1|many|NA
TGCAGTGCGGAGATCTCCGATACGCAGTATTTT
CSAEISDTQYF
>TRBJ2-6|TRBV18|many|NA
TGTGCCAGCTCTCCCGGGATTGTCAACGTCCTGACTTTC
CASSPGIVNVLTF
>TRBJ1-4|TRBV25-1|NA|NA
TGTGCCAGCAGTACGCGGACGGGAGAACAGGAAAAACTGTTTTTT
CASSTRTGEQEKLFF
>TRBJ1-2|TRBV7-8|NA|TRBD1
TGTGCAACCGAAGGGGACAGGGATAAGGAAATATCCGGCTACACCTTC
CATEGDRDKEISGYTF
>TRBJ2-2|TRBV11-2|many|NA
TGTGCCAGCAGCTTGTCGGGGGACACCGGGGAGCTGTTTTTT
CASSLSGDTGELFF
>TRBJ2-3|TRBV11-2|many|NA
TGTGCCAGCAGCCTGGGGTATACGCAGTATTTT
CASSLGYTQYF
>TRBJ1-1|TRBV5-6|NA|NA
TGTGCCAGCAGCTTGTACGGACAACTATCAAACACTGAAGCTTTCTTT
CASSLYGQLSNTEAFF
>TRBJ1-2|TRBV2|NA|NA
TGTGCCAGCCACCACAGTTTAAGCTACACCTTC
CASHHSLSYTF
>TRBJ1-1|TRBV4-2|NA|TRBD1
TGTGCCAGCAGCCAAGTCTCGGGACAGGGTAAATCTGAAGCTTTCTTT
CASSQVSGQGKSEAFF
>TRBJ1-2|TRBV13|NA|NA
TGTGCCAGCAGCCCTTTTTTGTCAGGGACGGATGGCTACACCTTC
CASSPFLSGTDGYTF
>TRBJ2-7|TRBV18|many|NA
TGTGCCAGCTCACTCAGACAAGAGGGGATGGGGGAGCAGTACTTC
CASSLRQEGMGEQYF
>TRBJ1-5|TRBV6-1|NA|NA
TGTGCCAGCGTGAGGAATAGCAATCAGCCCCAGCATTTT
CASVRNSNQPQHF
>TRBJ2-3|TRBV20-1|many|TRBD2
TGCAGTGCCAAGAGCGGGAGTGGGGGCGATACGCAGTATTTT
CSAKSGSGGDTQYF
>TRBJ2-7|TRBV7-9|NA|NA
TGTGCCAGCAGCCGAAGCCTGACCTACGAGCAGTACTTC
CASSRSLTYEQYF
>TRBJ2-1|TRBV20-1|many|NA
TGCAGTGCTAGAGAGCCCAGAAGCTCCTACAATGAGCAGTTCTTC
CSAREPRSSYNEQFF
>TRBJ2-1|TRBV15|NA|NA
TGTGCCACCAGCAGGGGCTTGACAGCCGCTTACAATGAGCAGTTCTTC
CATSRGLTAAYNEQFF
>TRBJ2-3|TRBV9|NA|TRBD2
TGTGCCAGCAGCGTAGGTAACGGGAGGGCCTCGGATACGCAGTATTTT
CASSVGNGRASDTQYF
>TRBJ2-7|TRBV6-2/TRBV6-3|NA|NA
TGTGCCAGCAGTACCTACAGCGGCGAGCAGTACTTC
CASSTYSGEQYF
>TRBJ2-1|TRBV4-1|few|NA
TGCGCCAGCAGCCAAGATGGGGTCTTGGGTTATGAGCAGTTCTTC
CASSQDGVLGYEQFF
>TRBJ2-3|TRBV2|many|NA
TGTGCCAGCAGTGCGGAGGGCGGCACAGATACGCAGTATTTT
CASSAEGGTDTQYF
>TRBJ1-2|TRBV2|many|NA
TGTGCCAGCATATGGGAGTCCCTTAACTATGGCTACACCTTC
CASIWESLNYGYTF
>TRBJ2-7|TRBV18|NA|NA
TGTGCCAGCTCACCACCGATCACAGGCTCCTACGAGCAGTACTTC
CASSPPITGSYEQYF
>TRBJ1-1|TRBV12-5|NA|NA
TGTGCTAGTGGTTTGGGGTTGGCTGAAGCTTTCTTT
CASGLGLAEAFF
>TRBJ2-2|TRBV2|NA|TRBD2
TGTGCCAGCGGAGCTAGCGGGAGGAACACCGGGGAGCTGTTTTTT
CASGASGRNTGELFF
>TRBJ1-2|TRBV30|NA|NA
TGTGCCTGGAGCAGGAAGCATGGCTACACCTTC
CAWSRKHGYTF
>TRBJ1-4|TRBV27|NA|NA
TGTGCCAGCAGTTTATCCAGCAACCATGAAAAACTGTTTTTT
CASSLSSNHEKLFF
>TRBJ2-1|TRBV27|many|NA
TGTGCCAGCCAAGGCGGGATAAATGAGCAGTTCTTC
CASQGGINEQFF
>TRBJ1-1|TRBV28|NA|NA
TGTGCCAGCCTCTCCCCCGGGGCGAGGACTGAAGCTTTCTTT
CASLSPGARTEAFF